This is a list of T cell receptor beta chains from one sample in a study of T cells in Graves' hyperthyroidism and ophthalmopathy. TCRdb re-derived calls from the multiplex PCR reads in MiXCR, one entry per CDR3 protein. The repertoire has nearly 750,000 distinct CDR3 sequences, roughly a third of them found once; the top ten carry roughly 30%. Sequencing was carried out using blood. The receptors shown here come from a middle-aged woman with Graves' hyperthyroidism. Each CDR3 is given with its conserved first and last residue. D genes are given only for firm matches. Expanded clones are given a class, and other clones once, few, many or no size at all.

v_gene	j_gene	d_gene	abundance	CDR3aa	CDR3nt
TRBV7-2	TRBJ2-7	TRBD2	many	CASSPRLAGEYEQYF	TGTGCCAGCAGCCCCAGACTAGCGGGAGAGTACGAGCAGTACTTC
TRBV29-1	TRBJ2-3	-	-	CSASRTPLITDTQYF	TGCAGCGCCTCCCGGACGCCCTTGATCACAGATACGCAGTATTTT
TRBV5-8	TRBJ1-2	-	few	CASSLSGTSGRTYGYTF	TGTGCCAGCAGCTTGTCAGGGACCTCGGGCAGAACCTATGGCTACACCTTC
TRBV29-1	TRBJ2-3	-	-	CSVGARLVPDTQYF	TGCAGCGTTGGGGCTAGATTGGTCCCAGATACGCAGTATTTT
TRBV7-9	TRBJ1-4	-	few	CASRAGEGREKLFF	TGTGCCAGCAGGGCCGGTGAAGGGAGGGAGAAACTGTTTTTT
TRBV6-5	TRBJ1-6	-	many	CASSSSAGSPLHF	TGTGCCAGCAGTTCTTCCGCGGGGTCACCCCTCCACTTT
TRBV25-1	TRBJ2-5	-	many	CASSETTGRTQYF	TGTGCCAGCAGTGAAACGACTGGGCGGACCCAGTACTTC
TRBV6-5	TRBJ2-7	-	-	CASSYEPARNEQYF	TGTGCCAGCAGTTACGAGCCGGCTAGAAACGAGCAGTACTTC
TRBV12-3/TRBV12-4	TRBJ1-2	-	many	CASSLAEGSDGYTF	TGTGCCAGCAGTTTGGCGGAGGGTTCAGATGGCTACACCTTC
TRBV29-1	TRBJ2-4	TRBD2	-	CSVPTGTGGKNIQYF	TGCAGCGTACCCACCGGTACGGGGGGCAAAAACATTCAGTACTTC
TRBV28	TRBJ2-5	-	once	CASRLATKETQYF	TGTGCCAGCAGACTAGCTACGAAAGAGACCCAGTACTTC
TRBV5-1	TRBJ2-7	TRBD2	-	CASSFSGTSGAYEQYF	TGTGCCAGCAGCTTTAGCGGGACTAGCGGAGCCTACGAGCAGTACTTC
TRBV19	TRBJ2-7	TRBD1	-	CASSEGQLYGQYF	TGTGCCAGCAGTGAGGGACAGCTTTACGGGCAGTACTTC
TRBV11-2	TRBJ2-2	-	few	CASSVVRGINTGELFF	TGTGCCAGCAGCGTAGTGCGCGGCATCAACACCGGGGAGCTGTTTTTT
TRBV6-5	TRBJ2-2	-	-	CASSSWGVGELFF	TGTGCCAGCAGTTCCTGGGGGGTAGGGGAGCTGTTTTTT
TRBV7-9	TRBJ2-7	-	many	CASSLAGPSYEQYF	TGTGCCAGCAGCTTGGCGGGGCCATCCTACGAGCAGTACTTC
TRBV24-1	TRBJ1-5	-	many	CATGPFYSNQPQHF	TGTGCCACCGGCCCCTTTTATAGCAATCAGCCCCAGCATTTT
TRBV5-6	TRBJ1-5	-	many	CASSLARAQPQHF	TGTGCCAGCAGCTTGGCGAGGGCTCAGCCCCAGCATTTT
TRBV7-2	TRBJ2-5	TRBD2	many	CASSVGLAGILQETQYF	TGTGCCAGCAGCGTCGGACTAGCGGGGATCTTACAAGAGACCCAGTACTTC
TRBV29-1	TRBJ2-5	-	many	CSLNRGTGETQYF	TGCAGCCTTAACCGGGGGACGGGGGAGACCCAGTACTTC
TRBV18	TRBJ1-1	-	-	CASSPIRDREAFF	TGTGCCAGCTCACCGATCCGTGATCGTGAAGCTTTCTTT
TRBV12-3/TRBV12-4	TRBJ1-2	-	few	CASSFIQGDGYTF	TGTGCCAGCAGTTTCATACAGGGAGATGGCTACACCTTC
TRBV7-8	TRBJ1-1	-	-	CASSLDQGNRGWVMNTEAFF	TGTGCCAGCAGCCTGGACCAGGGCAATCGGGGCTGGGTCATGAACACTGAAGCTTTCTTT
TRBV7-3	TRBJ2-7	TRBD1	few	CASSLGPGQGAEEQYF	TGTGCCAGCAGCTTAGGCCCCGGACAGGGGGCAGAAGAGCAGTACTTC
TRBV20-1	TRBJ1-1	TRBD1	few	CSATGQGANTEAFF	TGCAGTGCTACTGGGCAGGGGGCGAACACTGAAGCTTTCTTT
TRBV15	TRBJ1-5	TRBD1	many	CATSRDRGSNQPQHF	TGTGCCACCAGCAGAGACAGGGGGAGCAATCAGCCCCAGCATTTT
TRBV7-9	TRBJ2-2	TRBD1	-	CASSWTGANTGELFF	TGTGCCAGCAGCTGGACAGGGGCGAACACCGGGGAGCTGTTTTTT
TRBV10-3	TRBJ1-6	-	many	CAISVNPNSPLHF	TGTGCCATCAGTGTAAACCCTAATTCACCCCTCCACTTT
TRBV10-3	TRBJ2-5	TRBD2	once	CASSYSATSGPEETQYF	TGTGCCAGCAGTTACTCGGCGACTAGCGGGCCGGAGGAGACCCAGTACTTC
TRBV5-1	TRBJ1-1	-	-	CASKAILNTEAFF	TGCGCCAGCAAGGCGATTTTGAACACTGAAGCTTTCTTT
TRBV12-3/TRBV12-4	TRBJ1-5	-	few	CASSFRVKDQPQHF	TGTGCCAGCAGTTTTCGCGTAAAGGATCAGCCCCAGCATTTT
TRBV20-1	TRBJ1-6	TRBD1	many	CSARRDRGVSPLHF	TGCAGTGCTAGACGTGACAGGGGGGTTTCACCCCTCCACTTT
TRBV10-1	TRBJ2-3	TRBD2	-	CASSESAAGGTDTQYF	TGCGCCAGCAGTGAGTCAGCAGCGGGAGGCACAGATACGCAGTATTTT
TRBV3-1	TRBJ1-3	-	-	CASSQGHLAGNTIYF	TGTGCCAGCAGCCAAGGTCACCTGGCTGGAAACACCATATATTTT
TRBV3-1	TRBJ1-2	-	-	CASSQEWGDYGYTF	TGTGCCAGCAGCCAAGAGTGGGGAGACTATGGCTACACCTTC